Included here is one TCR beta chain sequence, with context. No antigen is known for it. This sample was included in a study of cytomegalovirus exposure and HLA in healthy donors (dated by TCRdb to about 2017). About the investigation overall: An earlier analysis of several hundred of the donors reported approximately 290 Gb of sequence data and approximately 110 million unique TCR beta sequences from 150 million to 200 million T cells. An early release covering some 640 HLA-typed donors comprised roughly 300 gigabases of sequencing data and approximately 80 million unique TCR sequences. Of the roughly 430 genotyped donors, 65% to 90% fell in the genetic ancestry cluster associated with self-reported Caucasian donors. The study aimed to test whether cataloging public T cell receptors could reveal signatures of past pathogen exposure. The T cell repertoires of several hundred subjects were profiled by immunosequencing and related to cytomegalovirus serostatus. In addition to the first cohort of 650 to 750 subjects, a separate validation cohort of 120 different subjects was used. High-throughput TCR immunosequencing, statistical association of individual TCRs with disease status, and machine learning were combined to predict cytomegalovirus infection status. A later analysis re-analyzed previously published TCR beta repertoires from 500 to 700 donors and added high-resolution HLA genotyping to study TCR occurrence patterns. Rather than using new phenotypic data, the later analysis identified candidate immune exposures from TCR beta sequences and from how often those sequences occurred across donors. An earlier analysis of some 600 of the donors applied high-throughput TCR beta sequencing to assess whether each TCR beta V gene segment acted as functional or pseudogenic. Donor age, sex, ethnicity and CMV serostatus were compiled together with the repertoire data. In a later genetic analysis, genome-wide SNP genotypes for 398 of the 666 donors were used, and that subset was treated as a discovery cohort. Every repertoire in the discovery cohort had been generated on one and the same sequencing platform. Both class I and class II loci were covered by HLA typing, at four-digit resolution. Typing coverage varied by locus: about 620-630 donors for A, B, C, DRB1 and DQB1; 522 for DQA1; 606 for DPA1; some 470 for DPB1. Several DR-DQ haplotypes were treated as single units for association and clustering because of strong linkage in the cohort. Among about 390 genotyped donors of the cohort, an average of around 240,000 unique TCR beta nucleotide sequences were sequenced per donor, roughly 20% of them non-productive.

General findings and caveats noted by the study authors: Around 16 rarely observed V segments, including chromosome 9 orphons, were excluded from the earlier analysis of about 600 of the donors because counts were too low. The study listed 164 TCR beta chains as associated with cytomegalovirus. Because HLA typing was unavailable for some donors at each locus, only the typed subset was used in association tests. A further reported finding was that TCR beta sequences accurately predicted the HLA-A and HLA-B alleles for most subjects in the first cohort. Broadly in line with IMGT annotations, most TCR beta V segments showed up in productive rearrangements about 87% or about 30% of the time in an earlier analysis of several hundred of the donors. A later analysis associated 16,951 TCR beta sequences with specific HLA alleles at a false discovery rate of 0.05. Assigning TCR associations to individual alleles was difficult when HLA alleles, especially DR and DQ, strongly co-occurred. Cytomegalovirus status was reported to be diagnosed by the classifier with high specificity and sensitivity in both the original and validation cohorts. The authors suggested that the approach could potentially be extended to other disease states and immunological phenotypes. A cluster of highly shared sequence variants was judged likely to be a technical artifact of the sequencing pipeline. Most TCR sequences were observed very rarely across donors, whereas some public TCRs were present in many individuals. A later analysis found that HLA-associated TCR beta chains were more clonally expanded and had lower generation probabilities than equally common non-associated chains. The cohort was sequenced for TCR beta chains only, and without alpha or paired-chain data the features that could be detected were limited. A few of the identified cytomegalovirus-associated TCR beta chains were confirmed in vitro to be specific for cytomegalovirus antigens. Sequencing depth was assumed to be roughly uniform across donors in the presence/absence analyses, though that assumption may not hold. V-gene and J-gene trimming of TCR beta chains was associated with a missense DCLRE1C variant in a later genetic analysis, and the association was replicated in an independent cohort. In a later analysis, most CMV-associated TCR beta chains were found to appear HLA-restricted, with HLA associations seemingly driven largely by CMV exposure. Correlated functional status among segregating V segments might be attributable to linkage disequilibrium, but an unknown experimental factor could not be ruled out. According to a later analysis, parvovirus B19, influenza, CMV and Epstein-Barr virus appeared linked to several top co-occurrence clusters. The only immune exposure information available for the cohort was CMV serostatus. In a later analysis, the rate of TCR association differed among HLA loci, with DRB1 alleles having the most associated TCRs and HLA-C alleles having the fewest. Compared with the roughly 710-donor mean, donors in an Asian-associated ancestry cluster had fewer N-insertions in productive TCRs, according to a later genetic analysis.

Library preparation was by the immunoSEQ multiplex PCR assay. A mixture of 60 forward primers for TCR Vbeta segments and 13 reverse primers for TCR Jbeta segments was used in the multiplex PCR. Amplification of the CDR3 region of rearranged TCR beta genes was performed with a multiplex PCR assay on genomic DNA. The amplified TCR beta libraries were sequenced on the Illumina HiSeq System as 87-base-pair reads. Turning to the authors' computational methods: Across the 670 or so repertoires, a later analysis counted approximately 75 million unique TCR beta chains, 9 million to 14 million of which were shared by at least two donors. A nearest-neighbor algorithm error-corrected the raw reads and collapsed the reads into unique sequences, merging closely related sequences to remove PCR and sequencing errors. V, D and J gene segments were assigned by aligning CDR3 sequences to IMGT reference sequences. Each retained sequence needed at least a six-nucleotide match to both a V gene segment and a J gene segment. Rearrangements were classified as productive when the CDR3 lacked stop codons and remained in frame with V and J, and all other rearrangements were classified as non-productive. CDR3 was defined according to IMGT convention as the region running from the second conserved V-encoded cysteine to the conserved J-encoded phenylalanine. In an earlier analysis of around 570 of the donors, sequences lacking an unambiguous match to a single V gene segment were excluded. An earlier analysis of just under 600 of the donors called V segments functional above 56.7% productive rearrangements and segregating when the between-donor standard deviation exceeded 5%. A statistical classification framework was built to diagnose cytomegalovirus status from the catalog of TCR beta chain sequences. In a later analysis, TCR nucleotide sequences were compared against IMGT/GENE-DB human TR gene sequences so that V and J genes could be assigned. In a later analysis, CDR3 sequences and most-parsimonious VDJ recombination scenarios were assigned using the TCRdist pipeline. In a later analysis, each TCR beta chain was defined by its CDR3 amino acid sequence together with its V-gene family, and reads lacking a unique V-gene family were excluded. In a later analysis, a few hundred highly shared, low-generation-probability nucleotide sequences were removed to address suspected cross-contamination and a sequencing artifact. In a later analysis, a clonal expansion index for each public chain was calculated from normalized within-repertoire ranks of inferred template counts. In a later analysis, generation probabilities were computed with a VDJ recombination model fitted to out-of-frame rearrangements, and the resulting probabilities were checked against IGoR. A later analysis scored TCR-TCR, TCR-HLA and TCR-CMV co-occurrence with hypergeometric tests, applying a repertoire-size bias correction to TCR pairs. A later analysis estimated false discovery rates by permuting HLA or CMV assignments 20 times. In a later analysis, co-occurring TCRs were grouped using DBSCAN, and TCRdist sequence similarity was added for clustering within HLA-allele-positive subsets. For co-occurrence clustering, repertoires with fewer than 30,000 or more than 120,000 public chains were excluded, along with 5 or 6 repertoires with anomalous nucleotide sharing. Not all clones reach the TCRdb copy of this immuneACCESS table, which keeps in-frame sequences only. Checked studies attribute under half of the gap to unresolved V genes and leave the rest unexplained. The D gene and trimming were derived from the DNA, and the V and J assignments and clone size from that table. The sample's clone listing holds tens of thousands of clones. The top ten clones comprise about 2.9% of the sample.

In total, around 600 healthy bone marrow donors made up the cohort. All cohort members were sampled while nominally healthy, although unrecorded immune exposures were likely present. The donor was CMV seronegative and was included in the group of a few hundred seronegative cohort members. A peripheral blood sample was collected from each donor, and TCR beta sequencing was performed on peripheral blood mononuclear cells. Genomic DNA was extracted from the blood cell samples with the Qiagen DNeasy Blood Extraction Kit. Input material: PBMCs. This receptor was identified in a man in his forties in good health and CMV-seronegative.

The CDR3 protein: CASSLRAIRDTQYF. The DNA reads as follows: TGTGCCAGCAGTCTGAGGGCGATACGAGATACGCAGTATTTT. The chain is assembled from TRBV27 and TRBJ2-3; TRBD2 might be the D gene, on 5 matching bases. Trimming at the junction amounts to 5 bases on V and 5 bases on J, and the germline ends lie 14 bases apart. The CDR3 contains 14 residues, cysteine and phenylalanine counted. CDR3 DNA is the only sequence kept; it has 42 bases, read in frame from the first base. The germline V gene (reference sequence) gives CDR1 as MNHEY and CDR2 as SMNVEV.